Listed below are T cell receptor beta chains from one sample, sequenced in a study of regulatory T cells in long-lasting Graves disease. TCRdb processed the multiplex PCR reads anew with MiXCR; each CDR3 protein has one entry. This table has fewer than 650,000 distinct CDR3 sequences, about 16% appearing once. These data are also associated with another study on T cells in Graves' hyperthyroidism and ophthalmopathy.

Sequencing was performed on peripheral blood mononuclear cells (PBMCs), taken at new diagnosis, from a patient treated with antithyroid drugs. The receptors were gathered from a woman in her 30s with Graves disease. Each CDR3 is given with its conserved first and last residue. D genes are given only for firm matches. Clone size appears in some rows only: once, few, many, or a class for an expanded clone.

CDR3 DNA: TGTGCCAGTAGTATTTTCGGGGCAGGAACCAACTATGGCTACACCTTC; CDR3 protein: CASSIFGAGTNYGYTF; V gene: TRBV19; J gene: TRBJ1-2; CDR3 length: 16; D gene: .; clone size: few
CDR3 DNA: TGTGCCAGCAGTTCCCGGGCCTCTATGGAGTTAGATACGCAGTATTTT; CDR3 protein: CASSSRASMELDTQYF; V gene: TRBV28; J gene: TRBJ2-3; CDR3 length: 16; D gene: .; clone size: many
CDR3 DNA: TGTGCCAGCAGTTTATCAGAAGGGACAGGCCGTTCGACCCAGTACTTC; CDR3 protein: CASSLSEGTGRSTQYF; V gene: TRBV27; J gene: TRBJ2-5; CDR3 length: 16; D gene: TRBD1; clone size: many
CDR3 DNA: TGCGCCAGCAGCCCAGGACAGCCAACTGGAAACACCATATATTTT; CDR3 protein: CASSPGQPTGNTIYF; V gene: TRBV5-1; J gene: TRBJ1-3; CDR3 length: 15; D gene: .; clone size: few
CDR3 DNA: TGTGCCAGCAGTTCAGGACAGGGGGCTCAAGAGACCCAGTACTTC; CDR3 protein: CASSSGQGAQETQYF; V gene: TRBV12-3/TRBV12-4; J gene: TRBJ2-5; CDR3 length: 15; D gene: TRBD1; clone size: many
CDR3 DNA: TGCAGTGCTAGCGGGCCGAGCTCCTACGAGCAGTACTTC; CDR3 protein: CSASGPSSYEQYF; V gene: TRBV20-1; J gene: TRBJ2-7; CDR3 length: 13; D gene: .; clone size: few
CDR3 DNA: TGTGCCAGTAGGATGGGGGGGGCAGAGACCCAGTACTTC; CDR3 protein: CASRMGGAETQYF; V gene: TRBV19; J gene: TRBJ2-5; CDR3 length: 13; D gene: .; clone size: .
CDR3 DNA: TGTGCCAGCAGTGGGGGACAGGGGAATACTAACTATGGCTACACCTTC; CDR3 protein: CASSGGQGNTNYGYTF; V gene: TRBV25-1; J gene: TRBJ1-2; CDR3 length: 16; D gene: TRBD1; clone size: many
CDR3 DNA: TGTGCCAGCAGCCGACAACAGGGTTCACCGACCACAGATACGCAGTATTTT; CDR3 protein: CASSRQQGSPTTDTQYF; V gene: TRBV7-9; J gene: TRBJ2-3; CDR3 length: 17; D gene: .; clone size: .
CDR3 DNA: TGTGCCAGCAGCTCGGGACAGCACACCGGGGAGCTGTTTTTT; CDR3 protein: CASSSGQHTGELFF; V gene: TRBV11-2; J gene: TRBJ2-2; CDR3 length: 14; D gene: TRBD1; clone size: many
CDR3 DNA: TGTGCCAGCAGCCCGGACGGGAACACCGGGGAGCTGTTTTTT; CDR3 protein: CASSPDGNTGELFF; V gene: TRBV7-2; J gene: TRBJ2-2; CDR3 length: 14; D gene: .; clone size: many
CDR3 DNA: TGTGCCAGCAGCTTCCCCCAAGGTGGGGGAGCGAACACTGAAGCTTTCTTT; CDR3 protein: CASSFPQGGGANTEAFF; V gene: TRBV7-9; J gene: TRBJ1-1; CDR3 length: 17; D gene: .; clone size: few
CDR3 DNA: TGTGCCAGCAGTGAAGGGTCCGTAGCGAATGAGCAGTTCTTC; CDR3 protein: CASSEGSVANEQFF; V gene: TRBV2; J gene: TRBJ2-1; CDR3 length: 14; D gene: .; clone size: .
CDR3 DNA: TGTGCCAGCCGAGGGGGGGCTGGAAACACCATATATTTT; CDR3 protein: CASRGGAGNTIYF; V gene: TRBV6-2/TRBV6-3; J gene: TRBJ1-3; CDR3 length: 13; D gene: .; clone size: .
CDR3 DNA: TGTGCCAGCAGACTGGGACAGCTTAACAATCAGCCCCAGCATTTT; CDR3 protein: CASRLGQLNNQPQHF; V gene: TRBV6-1; J gene: TRBJ1-5; CDR3 length: 15; D gene: TRBD1; clone size: many
CDR3 DNA: TGTGCCAGCAGGAATTTGTTGAACACTGAAGCTTTCTTT; CDR3 protein: CASRNLLNTEAFF; V gene: TRBV28; J gene: TRBJ1-1; CDR3 length: 13; D gene: .; clone size: many
CDR3 DNA: TGCGCCAGCAGCCAAGATGAGGGGATAGAGGAGACCCAGTACTTC; CDR3 protein: CASSQDEGIEETQYF; V gene: TRBV4-1; J gene: TRBJ2-5; CDR3 length: 15; D gene: .; clone size: .
CDR3 DNA: TGTGCCAGCAGCCTCCAGGGTCCTAATGAAAAACTGTTTTTT; CDR3 protein: CASSLQGPNEKLFF; V gene: TRBV12-3/TRBV12-4; J gene: TRBJ1-4; CDR3 length: 14; D gene: .; clone size: many
CDR3 DNA: TGTGCCAGCAGCTGGTCCTACGAGCAGTACTTC; CDR3 protein: CASSWSYEQYF; V gene: TRBV28; J gene: TRBJ2-7; CDR3 length: 11; D gene: .; clone size: many
CDR3 DNA: TGTGCCAGCAGCGCCAGGGACGCGGGCTCCTACAATGAGCAGTTCTTC; CDR3 protein: CASSARDAGSYNEQFF; V gene: TRBV9; J gene: TRBJ2-1; CDR3 length: 16; D gene: .; clone size: .
CDR3 DNA: TGCAGTGCTAGAGAGGCTCGTACCGGGCAAGAGACCCAGTACTTC; CDR3 protein: CSAREARTGQETQYF; V gene: TRBV20-1; J gene: TRBJ2-5; CDR3 length: 15; D gene: .; clone size: few
CDR3 DNA: TGTGCCAGCAGTGACCCGGGACAGGGAGGTGAAAAACTGTTTTTT; CDR3 protein: CASSDPGQGGEKLFF; V gene: TRBV6-1; J gene: TRBJ1-4; CDR3 length: 15; D gene: TRBD1; clone size: .
CDR3 DNA: TGTGCCAGCGGGAGAGGGTTCGGAAACACCATATATTTT; CDR3 protein: CASGRGFGNTIYF; V gene: TRBV6-1; J gene: TRBJ1-3; CDR3 length: 13; D gene: .; clone size: .
CDR3 DNA: TGCAGTGCTAGAGGACAGGGGCGGGGGGCCCTCCACTTT; CDR3 protein: CSARGQGRGALHF; V gene: TRBV20-1; J gene: TRBJ1-6; CDR3 length: 13; D gene: TRBD1; clone size: few
CDR3 DNA: TGTGCCAGCAGTTGGCTAGCAGGGTCCGATTCACCCCTCCACTTT; CDR3 protein: CASSWLAGSDSPLHF; V gene: TRBV3-1; J gene: TRBJ1-6; CDR3 length: 15; D gene: .; clone size: few
CDR3 DNA: TGTGCCAGCAGTTTATCCAGGGGAATAACTAATGAAAAACTGTTTTTT; CDR3 protein: CASSLSRGITNEKLFF; V gene: TRBV27; J gene: TRBJ1-4; CDR3 length: 16; D gene: .; clone size: many
CDR3 DNA: TGTGCCAGCTCACCATTTCAGGGATGGGTTGAAGCTTTCTTT; CDR3 protein: CASSPFQGWVEAFF; V gene: TRBV18; J gene: TRBJ1-1; CDR3 length: 14; D gene: .; clone size: few
CDR3 DNA: TGTGCCAGCAGCCTTCGACAGGGCGCACCCCTCCACTTT; CDR3 protein: CASSLRQGAPLHF; V gene: TRBV3-1; J gene: TRBJ1-6; CDR3 length: 13; D gene: TRBD1; clone size: .
CDR3 DNA: TGTGCCAGTAATCCCCTCACCCGAAAGACTGAAGCTTTCTTT; CDR3 protein: CASNPLTRKTEAFF; V gene: TRBV7-9; J gene: TRBJ1-1; CDR3 length: 14; D gene: .; clone size: many
CDR3 DNA: TGTGCCACCAGCAGAATCGGAATCCGGGGAGACAATGAGCAGTTCTTC; CDR3 protein: CATSRIGIRGDNEQFF; V gene: TRBV15; J gene: TRBJ2-1; CDR3 length: 16; D gene: .; clone size: many
CDR3 DNA: TGTGCCAGCAGCCGGGGACAGGGGGGAGGGAGCAATCAGCCCCAGCATTTT; CDR3 protein: CASSRGQGGGSNQPQHF; V gene: TRBV11-1; J gene: TRBJ1-5; CDR3 length: 17; D gene: TRBD1; clone size: once
CDR3 DNA: TGTGCCAGCAATTACCAGGGGGCTAACAATGAGCAGTTCTTC; CDR3 protein: CASNYQGANNEQFF; V gene: TRBV6-9; J gene: TRBJ2-1; CDR3 length: 14; D gene: TRBD1; clone size: .
CDR3 DNA: TGTGCCACTTATACGACAGAACTTGATCAGCCCCAGCATTTT; CDR3 protein: CATYTTELDQPQHF; V gene: TRBV28; J gene: TRBJ1-5; CDR3 length: 14; D gene: .; clone size: many
CDR3 DNA: TGTGCCAGCCGCGGCCCGGTATACGAGCAGTACTTC; CDR3 protein: CASRGPVYEQYF; V gene: TRBV2; J gene: TRBJ2-7; CDR3 length: 12; D gene: .; clone size: .
CDR3 DNA: TGTGCCACCAGCAGATCAATCGAGGGAGGCCCCAACTACGAGCAGTACTTC; CDR3 protein: CATSRSIEGGPNYEQYF; V gene: TRBV15; J gene: TRBJ2-7; CDR3 length: 17; D gene: .; clone size: .
CDR3 DNA: TGCGCCAGCAGTGAAAAGAGCGCCGGACTGACAGCCGATCAGCCCCAGCATTTT; CDR3 protein: CASSEKSAGLTADQPQHF; V gene: TRBV10-2; J gene: TRBJ1-5; CDR3 length: 18; D gene: .; clone size: few
CDR3 DNA: TGTGCCAGCAGCACAACGGCCGGGACGTCGGGGAACACCATATATTTT; CDR3 protein: CASSTTAGTSGNTIYF; V gene: TRBV7-9; J gene: TRBJ1-3; CDR3 length: 16; D gene: .; clone size: many
CDR3 DNA: TGTGCCAGCAGCTTAAGTAGTTTCACAGGATCTGTGGAGCTGTTTTTT; CDR3 protein: CASSLSSFTGSVELFF; V gene: TRBV7-9; J gene: TRBJ2-2; CDR3 length: 16; D gene: .; clone size: few
CDR3 DNA: TGTGCCAGCAGCCCGATCATTGGCAATCAGCCCCAGCATTTT; CDR3 protein: CASSPIIGNQPQHF; V gene: TRBV7-2; J gene: TRBJ1-5; CDR3 length: 14; D gene: .; clone size: .
CDR3 DNA: TGTGCCAGCAGCTTAGAGCTGCGGGAAAGGGGCGAGCAGTACTTC; CDR3 protein: CASSLELRERGEQYF; V gene: TRBV11-2; J gene: TRBJ2-7; CDR3 length: 15; D gene: .; clone size: many
CDR3 DNA: TGCGCCAGCAGCGCCCGGGACAGGGCGACGGATGAGCAGTTCTTC; CDR3 protein: CASSARDRATDEQFF; V gene: TRBV4-1; J gene: TRBJ2-1; CDR3 length: 15; D gene: TRBD1; clone size: few
CDR3 DNA: TGCAGTGCGGACGGACAGGGGGCCTACGAGCAGTACTTC; CDR3 protein: CSADGQGAYEQYF; V gene: TRBV20-1; J gene: TRBJ2-7; CDR3 length: 13; D gene: TRBD1; clone size: many
CDR3 DNA: TGTGCCAGCAGTTACGGACAGTTCGGTGAGCAGTTCTTC; CDR3 protein: CASSYGQFGEQFF; V gene: TRBV6-2/TRBV6-3; J gene: TRBJ2-1; CDR3 length: 13; D gene: .; clone size: few